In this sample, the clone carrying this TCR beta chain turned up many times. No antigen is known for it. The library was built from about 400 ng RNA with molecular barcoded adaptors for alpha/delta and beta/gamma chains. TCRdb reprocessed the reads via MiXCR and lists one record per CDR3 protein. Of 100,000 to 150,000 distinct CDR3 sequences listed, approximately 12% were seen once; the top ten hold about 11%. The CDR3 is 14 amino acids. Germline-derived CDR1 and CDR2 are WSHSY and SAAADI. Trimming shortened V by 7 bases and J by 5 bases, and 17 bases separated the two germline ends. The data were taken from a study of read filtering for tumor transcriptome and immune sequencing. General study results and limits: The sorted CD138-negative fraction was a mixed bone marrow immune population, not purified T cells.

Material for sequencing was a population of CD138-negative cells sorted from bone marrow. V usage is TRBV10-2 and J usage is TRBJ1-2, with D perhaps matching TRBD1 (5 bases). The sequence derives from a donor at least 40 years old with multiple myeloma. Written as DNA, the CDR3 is TGCGCCAGCATGAACGGACAAGATTTTTATGGCTACACCTTC. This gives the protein CASMNGQDFYGYTF.